These T cell receptor beta chains were read from a single sample in a study of response to subunit inactivated influenza vaccine. TCRdb recomputed calls from the RT-PCR reads with MiXCR, one row per CDR3 protein. The sample holds 650,000 to 800,000 distinct CDR3 sequences, 15% to 20% seen once. The input for sequencing was PBMCs from blood, taken about 5 days after vaccination. The receptors here all came from a man between 50 and 59 years old who received an inactivated influenza vaccine. CDR3s include the opening cysteine and the closing phenylalanine or tryptophan. Each record gives: V gene, clone size, CDR3 length, D gene, J gene, CDR3 protein, CDR3 DNA. A D gene is named only where the DNA matches it firmly. Size values are once, few and many counts, or a class for expanded clones, and some rows have none.

v_call: TRBV6-2/TRBV6-3
clone_size: -
cdr3_length: 12
d_call: TRBD2
j_call: TRBJ2-5
cdr3_aa: CASNKPRGAQYF
cdr3_nt: TGTGCCAGCAATAAGCCCCGGGGGGCCCAGTACTTC

v_call: TRBV4-2
clone_size: few
cdr3_length: 18
d_call: TRBD2
j_call: TRBJ2-1
cdr3_aa: CASSQERTASGRYNEQFF
cdr3_nt: TGTGCCAGCAGCCAGGAGCGGACGGCTAGCGGACGCTACAATGAGCAGTTCTTC

v_call: TRBV7-6
clone_size: -
cdr3_length: 15
d_call: TRBD2
j_call: TRBJ2-5
cdr3_aa: CASKTTSGGVETQYF
cdr3_nt: TGTGCCAGCAAGACGACTAGCGGGGGAGTGGAGACCCAGTACTTC

v_call: TRBV2
clone_size: -
cdr3_length: 14
d_call: -
j_call: TRBJ1-2
cdr3_aa: CASSFELANYGYTF
cdr3_nt: TGTGCCAGCAGTTTTGAACTAGCTAACTATGGCTACACCTTC

v_call: TRBV24-1
clone_size: -
cdr3_length: 16
d_call: TRBD2
j_call: TRBJ2-2
cdr3_aa: CATSDLRLAGGQELFF
cdr3_nt: TGTGCCACCAGTGATTTGAGGCTAGCGGGGGGGCAAGAGCTGTTTTTT

v_call: TRBV6-2/TRBV6-3
clone_size: -
cdr3_length: 14
d_call: -
j_call: TRBJ2-7
cdr3_aa: CASIRDTGAYEQYF
cdr3_nt: TGTGCCAGCATTAGGGACACCGGGGCCTACGAGCAGTACTTC

v_call: TRBV12-3/TRBV12-4
clone_size: many
cdr3_length: 11
d_call: -
j_call: TRBJ2-7
cdr3_aa: CASSINYEQYF
cdr3_nt: TGTGCCAGCAGTATCAACTACGAGCAGTACTTC

v_call: TRBV20-1
clone_size: few
cdr3_length: 14
d_call: -
j_call: TRBJ1-1
cdr3_aa: CSASRSRFNTEAFF
cdr3_nt: TGCAGTGCTTCCCGTTCAAGATTTAACACTGAAGCTTTCTTT

v_call: TRBV6-1
clone_size: -
cdr3_length: 17
d_call: -
j_call: TRBJ2-2
cdr3_aa: CASSPGGQGRFTGELFF
cdr3_nt: TGTGCCAGCAGTCCCGGGGGGCAGGGGCGTTTTACCGGGGAGCTGTTTTTT

v_call: TRBV4-2
clone_size: -
cdr3_length: 14
d_call: -
j_call: TRBJ2-2
cdr3_aa: CASSQEGTTGELFF
cdr3_nt: TGTGCCAGCAGCCAAGAAGGGACAACCGGGGAGCTGTTTTTT

v_call: TRBV7-6
clone_size: -
cdr3_length: 15
d_call: TRBD1
j_call: TRBJ2-7
cdr3_aa: CASSLATGGDYEQYF
cdr3_nt: TGTGCCAGCAGCTTAGCGACAGGGGGCGACTACGAGCAGTACTTC

v_call: TRBV20-1
clone_size: -
cdr3_length: 13
d_call: -
j_call: TRBJ1-1
cdr3_aa: CSAQRGSVAEAFF
cdr3_nt: TGCAGTGCCCAGAGAGGGTCCGTCGCTGAAGCTTTCTTT

v_call: TRBV6-5
clone_size: -
cdr3_length: 13
d_call: -
j_call: TRBJ1-3
cdr3_aa: CASSYISGNTIYF
cdr3_nt: TGTGCCAGCAGTTACATCTCTGGAAACACCATATATTTT

v_call: TRBV20-1
clone_size: -
cdr3_length: 13
d_call: TRBD1
j_call: TRBJ1-2
cdr3_aa: CSASRGRDDGYTF
cdr3_nt: TGCAGTGCTAGCAGGGGGCGAGACGATGGCTACACCTTC

v_call: TRBV29-1
clone_size: many
cdr3_length: 15
d_call: TRBD2
j_call: TRBJ2-1
cdr3_aa: CSVAASGTDRDEQFF
cdr3_nt: TGCAGCGTTGCGGCTAGCGGGACGGACCGGGATGAGCAGTTCTTC

v_call: TRBV20-1
clone_size: few
cdr3_length: 15
d_call: TRBD1
j_call: TRBJ1-1
cdr3_aa: CSAKRDRGLGTEAFF
cdr3_nt: TGCAGTGCGAAACGGGACAGGGGGCTTGGGACTGAAGCTTTCTTT

v_call: TRBV9
clone_size: -
cdr3_length: 14
d_call: -
j_call: TRBJ1-2
cdr3_aa: CASSVGAENYGYTF
cdr3_nt: TGTGCCAGCAGCGTAGGGGCAGAGAACTATGGCTACACCTTC

v_call: TRBV10-3
clone_size: few
cdr3_length: 13
d_call: TRBD1
j_call: TRBJ1-1
cdr3_aa: CAAKGQGNTEAFF
cdr3_nt: TGTGCCGCCAAGGGACAGGGGAACACTGAAGCTTTCTTT

v_call: TRBV24-1
clone_size: few
cdr3_length: 13
d_call: -
j_call: TRBJ1-5
cdr3_aa: CATSDFGSQPQHF
cdr3_nt: TGTGCCACCAGTGATTTCGGGAGTCAGCCCCAGCATTTT

v_call: TRBV6-2/TRBV6-3
clone_size: -
cdr3_length: 16
d_call: TRBD1
j_call: TRBJ2-7
cdr3_aa: CASSYGTRQGSYEQYF
cdr3_nt: TGTGCCAGCAGTTACGGGACAAGACAGGGTTCCTACGAGCAGTACTTC

v_call: TRBV12-3/TRBV12-4
clone_size: few
cdr3_length: 13
d_call: -
j_call: TRBJ1-2
cdr3_aa: CASSGTSLYGYTF
cdr3_nt: TGTGCCAGCAGTGGGACTTCCCTCTATGGCTACACCTTC

v_call: TRBV6-5
clone_size: few
cdr3_length: 17
d_call: -
j_call: TRBJ2-4
cdr3_aa: CASSYSIASLAKNIQYF
cdr3_nt: TGTGCCAGCAGTTACTCGATAGCAAGTCTAGCCAAAAACATTCAGTACTTC

v_call: TRBV12-3/TRBV12-4
clone_size: many
cdr3_length: 14
d_call: -
j_call: TRBJ2-7
cdr3_aa: CASTRGDDSYEQYF
cdr3_nt: TGTGCCAGCACCCGAGGGGACGATTCCTACGAGCAGTACTTC

v_call: TRBV7-2
clone_size: few
cdr3_length: 17
d_call: -
j_call: TRBJ1-3
cdr3_aa: CASSPYPQGTYGNTIYF
cdr3_nt: TGTGCCAGCAGCCCTTACCCCCAGGGGACATACGGAAACACCATATATTTT

v_call: TRBV5-1
clone_size: many
cdr3_length: 16
d_call: -
j_call: TRBJ1-4
cdr3_aa: CASSLEPAATNEKLFF
cdr3_nt: TGCGCCAGCAGCTTGGAGCCGGCAGCAACTAATGAAAAACTGTTTTTT

v_call: TRBV7-9
clone_size: -
cdr3_length: 13
d_call: TRBD2
j_call: TRBJ2-1
cdr3_aa: CASRVAGDNEQFF
cdr3_nt: TGTGCCAGCCGGGTGGCGGGAGACAATGAGCAGTTCTTC

v_call: TRBV5-4
clone_size: few
cdr3_length: 13
d_call: -
j_call: TRBJ2-1
cdr3_aa: CASSLQGGDEQFF
cdr3_nt: TGTGCCAGCAGTCTACAGGGTGGGGATGAGCAGTTCTTC

v_call: TRBV2
clone_size: few
cdr3_length: 15
d_call: -
j_call: TRBJ2-1
cdr3_aa: CASSPHGTSYNEQFF
cdr3_nt: TGTGCCAGCAGTCCTCACGGGACGTCATACAATGAGCAGTTCTTC

v_call: TRBV5-5
clone_size: -
cdr3_length: 15
d_call: -
j_call: TRBJ2-1
cdr3_aa: CASSRDTGSYNEQFF
cdr3_nt: TGTGCCAGCAGCCGTGACACGGGATCCTACAATGAGCAGTTCTTC

v_call: TRBV5-4
clone_size: few
cdr3_length: 13
d_call: -
j_call: TRBJ2-7
cdr3_aa: CASSLGLTVEQYF
cdr3_nt: TGTGCCAGCAGCTTGGGTTTGACAGTCGAGCAGTACTTC

v_call: TRBV5-1
clone_size: few
cdr3_length: 20
d_call: -
j_call: TRBJ2-1
cdr3_aa: CASSLEVGGILKSSYNEQFF
cdr3_nt: TGCGCCAGCAGCTTGGAGGTAGGCGGGATTCTAAAGAGCTCCTACAATGAGCAGTTCTTC

v_call: TRBV4-3
clone_size: few
cdr3_length: 16
d_call: TRBD2
j_call: TRBJ2-6
cdr3_aa: CASSQGVGRGANVLTF
cdr3_nt: TGCGCCAGCAGCCAGGGGGTCGGGAGGGGGGCCAACGTCCTGACTTTC

v_call: TRBV20-1
clone_size: many
cdr3_length: 16
d_call: TRBD1
j_call: TRBJ1-1
cdr3_aa: CSATERTGLRNTEAFF
cdr3_nt: TGCAGTGCTACTGAAAGGACAGGGTTGAGAAACACTGAAGCTTTCTTT

v_call: TRBV7-8
clone_size: -
cdr3_length: 15
d_call: -
j_call: TRBJ2-1
cdr3_aa: CASSLQSGIGNEQFF
cdr3_nt: TGTGCCAGCAGCTTACAGAGCGGAATCGGGAATGAGCAGTTCTTC

v_call: TRBV30
clone_size: -
cdr3_length: 11
d_call: -
j_call: TRBJ2-1
cdr3_aa: CAGTGHNEQFF
cdr3_nt: TGTGCCGGTACGGGACACAATGAGCAGTTCTTC

v_call: TRBV20-1
clone_size: -
cdr3_length: 17
d_call: TRBD1
j_call: TRBJ2-2
cdr3_aa: CSARDLRTGANTGELFF
cdr3_nt: TGCAGTGCTAGAGATTTACGGACAGGGGCGAACACCGGGGAGCTGTTTTTT

v_call: TRBV7-2
clone_size: -
cdr3_length: 15
d_call: -
j_call: TRBJ1-2
cdr3_aa: CASSLVQGVAYGYTF
cdr3_nt: TGTGCCAGCAGCTTAGTACAGGGAGTTGCCTATGGCTACACCTTC

v_call: TRBV20-1
clone_size: many
cdr3_length: 12
d_call: TRBD1
j_call: TRBJ2-5
cdr3_aa: CSAQGVQETQYF
cdr3_nt: TGCAGTGCCCAGGGGGTCCAAGAGACCCAGTACTTC

v_call: TRBV6-1
clone_size: few
cdr3_length: 17
d_call: -
j_call: TRBJ2-6
cdr3_aa: CASTPTGSLSGANVLTF
cdr3_nt: TGTGCCAGCACTCCTACGGGGTCCCTCTCTGGGGCCAACGTCCTGACTTTC

v_call: TRBV15
clone_size: -
cdr3_length: 14
d_call: -
j_call: TRBJ2-5
cdr3_aa: CATSPRQGGETQYF
cdr3_nt: TGTGCCACCAGCCCACGACAGGGAGGGGAGACCCAGTACTTC

v_call: TRBV7-2
clone_size: few
cdr3_length: 15
d_call: -
j_call: TRBJ2-3
cdr3_aa: CASSGYGTLTDTQYF
cdr3_nt: TGTGCCAGCAGCGGATACGGGACGCTCACAGATACGCAGTATTTT

v_call: TRBV4-3
clone_size: few
cdr3_length: 13
d_call: -
j_call: TRBJ1-2
cdr3_aa: CASSQIKDYGYTF
cdr3_nt: TGCGCCAGCAGCCAAATCAAGGACTATGGCTACACCTTC

v_call: TRBV12-3/TRBV12-4
clone_size: -
cdr3_length: 12
d_call: -
j_call: TRBJ2-3
cdr3_aa: CASSTSLDTQYF
cdr3_nt: TGTGCCAGCAGCACGAGCCTAGATACGCAGTATTTT

v_call: TRBV28
clone_size: -
cdr3_length: 15
d_call: -
j_call: TRBJ1-3
cdr3_aa: CASSLNSLLGNTIYF
cdr3_nt: TGTGCCAGCAGTTTAAACAGTCTTCTTGGAAACACCATATATTTT

v_call: TRBV5-1
clone_size: few
cdr3_length: 14
d_call: -
j_call: TRBJ1-1
cdr3_aa: CASSYETGNTEAFF
cdr3_nt: TGCGCCAGCAGCTACGAGACAGGGAACACTGAAGCTTTCTTT

v_call: TRBV24-1
clone_size: few
cdr3_length: 14
d_call: TRBD1
j_call: TRBJ1-2
cdr3_aa: CATSGQDSNYGYTF
cdr3_nt: TGTGCCACCTCTGGACAGGACTCTAACTATGGCTACACCTTC

v_call: TRBV4-3
clone_size: few
cdr3_length: 13
d_call: -
j_call: TRBJ2-1
cdr3_aa: CASSHDSGNEQFF
cdr3_nt: TGCGCCAGCAGCCATGACTCCGGGAATGAGCAGTTCTTC

v_call: TRBV20-1
clone_size: many
cdr3_length: 15
d_call: TRBD1
j_call: TRBJ2-4
cdr3_aa: CSAREIDRVKNIQYF
cdr3_nt: TGCAGTGCTAGAGAAATTGACAGGGTCAAAAACATTCAGTACTTC

v_call: TRBV4-2
clone_size: few
cdr3_length: 17
d_call: -
j_call: TRBJ2-2
cdr3_aa: CASSQEIVQGFTGELFF
cdr3_nt: TGTGCCAGCAGCCAAGAAATAGTGCAGGGCTTTACCGGGGAGCTGTTTTTT

v_call: TRBV5-5
clone_size: -
cdr3_length: 15
d_call: TRBD1
j_call: TRBJ2-3
cdr3_aa: CASSRGTGGRDTQYF
cdr3_nt: TGTGCCAGCAGCCGCGGGACAGGGGGGAGAGATACGCAGTATTTT

v_call: TRBV5-1
clone_size: -
cdr3_length: 14
d_call: -
j_call: TRBJ2-1
cdr3_aa: CASSSRAFDNEQFF
cdr3_nt: TGCGCCAGCAGCTCCCGGGCGTTCGACAATGAGCAGTTCTTC